This T cell receptor beta chain comes out of a study of blood T cell repertoires in COVID-19. About the study: There were acute and convalescent COVID-19 samples, and they came from the United States, Italy and Spain. The analysed material was cDNA or gDNA that came from T cells, B-cell-depleted T cells, or PBMCs.

Assay: immunoSEQ multiplex PCR; the TCRdb copy retains only in-frame clones and omits some. The data contain approximately 150,000 clones, about 83% of them singletons. The CDR3 runs to 13 residues. J was trimmed by 10 bases and V by 5 bases; bases with no gene match: 5. Germline V lookup: CDR1 MNHEY, CDR2 SVGAGI. This clone was seen a single time. This sequence was found in a human donor in a cohort sampled during active COVID-19. The V gene is TRBV6-5, the J gene TRBJ2-1; 10 bases are shared with TRBD2. Sequencing was carried out using peripheral blood. CDR3 region: CASSPIAGGEQFF. Here the CDR3 DNA reads TGTGCCAGCAGTCCCATAGCGGGGGGCGAGCAGTTCTTC.